A selection of T cell receptor beta chains follows, all from one sample in a study of preoperative IRX-2 immunotherapy in early breast cancer. TCRdb keeps only in-frame clones here, not all; method: immunoSEQ multiplex PCR. The table has more than 25,000 clones, around 90% seen once. The specimen was taken from a patient treated with IRX-2 immunotherapy. Source of these receptors: a human donor with breast cancer. Each CDR3 is given with its conserved first and last residue. The D gene is left open where the match is weak. Not all rows give a size; the values are once, few, many and, for expanded clones, a class.

clone_size j_call cdr3_length d_call v_call cdr3_nt cdr3_aa
. TRBJ1-3 15 . TRBV5-4 TGTGCCAGCAGCTTGAGAGGGATGTATGGAAACACCATATATTTT CASSLRGMYGNTIYF
. TRBJ2-2 17 TRBD1 TRBV28 TGTGCCAGCAGTTTTATGGCTGGGACAGCCAACACCGGGGAGCTGTTTTTT CASSFMAGTANTGELFF
. TRBJ1-1 14 TRBD1 TRBV5-1 TGCGCCAGCAGCTTGCGGGACAGGGGACCTGAAGCTTTCTTT CASSLRDRGPEAFF
. TRBJ2-5 13 . TRBV5-1 TGCGCCAGCAGCGACGAGATAGGAGAGACCCAGTACTTC CASSDEIGETQYF
. TRBJ1-1 15 TRBD1 TRBV6-1 TGTGCCAGCAGTGATTTACAGGGGTCCAACACTGAAGCTTTCTTT CASSDLQGSNTEAFF
. TRBJ2-5 13 TRBD1 TRBV12-5 TGTGCTAGTGGGAATGACAGGGAAGAGACCCAGTACTTC CASGNDREETQYF
once TRBJ2-1 15 TRBD2 TRBV14 TGTGCCAGCAGCCAAGGGGCGGGGGGGCCTAGTGAGCAGTTCTTC CASSQGAGGPSEQFF
. TRBJ2-3 13 . TRBV6-5 TGTGCCAGCAGTTCGGACGGTCCAGATACGCAGTATTTT CASSSDGPDTQYF
. TRBJ2-7 15 TRBD1 TRBV7-8 TGTGCCAGCAGCTTAACGCGGGACAGGGTCTACGAGCAGTACTTC CASSLTRDRVYEQYF
. TRBJ2-7 15 . TRBV27 TGTGCCAGCAGCTTTCTCTCCGCGACGAGCTACGAGCAGTACTTC CASSFLSATSYEQYF
. TRBJ1-1 14 . TRBV9 TGTGCCAGCAGCGTTTCGACAGTAGACACTGAAGCTTTCTTT CASSVSTVDTEAFF
. TRBJ2-5 13 TRBD1 TRBV5-1 TGCGCCAGCAGCTTGGAGGGGGCAGAGACCCAGTACTTC CASSLEGAETQYF
. TRBJ1-2 13 TRBD1 TRBV19 TGTGCCAGCACGGACAGGGGGCGCAGAGGCTACACCTTC CASTDRGRRGYTF
. TRBJ2-2 14 . TRBV19 TGTGCCACTCGAGGGGCCGCCAACACCGGGGAGCTGTTTTTT CATRGAANTGELFF
. TRBJ1-5 14 . TRBV19 TGTGCCAGTAACAGGGCAGGGCAAAATCAGCCCCAGCATTTT CASNRAGQNQPQHF